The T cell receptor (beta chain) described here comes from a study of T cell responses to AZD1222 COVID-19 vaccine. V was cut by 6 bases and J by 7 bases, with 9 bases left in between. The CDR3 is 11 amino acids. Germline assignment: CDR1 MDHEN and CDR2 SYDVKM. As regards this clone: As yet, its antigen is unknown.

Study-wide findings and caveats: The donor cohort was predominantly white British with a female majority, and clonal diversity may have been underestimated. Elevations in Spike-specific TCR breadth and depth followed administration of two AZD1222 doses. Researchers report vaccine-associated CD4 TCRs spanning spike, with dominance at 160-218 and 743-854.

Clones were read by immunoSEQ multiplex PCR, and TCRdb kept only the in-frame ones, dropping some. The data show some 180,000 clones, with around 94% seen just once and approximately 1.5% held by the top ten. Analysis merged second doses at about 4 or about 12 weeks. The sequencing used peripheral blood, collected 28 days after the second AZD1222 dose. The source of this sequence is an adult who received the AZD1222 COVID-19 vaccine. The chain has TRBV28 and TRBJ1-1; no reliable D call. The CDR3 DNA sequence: TGTGCCAGCAGCCTCTACATTGAAGCTTTCTTT. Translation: CASSLYIEAFF.